These 9 T cell receptor beta chains were sequenced from one sample in a study of CD8+CD57+ T cells in acquired aplastic anemia. CDR3 and TCR beta VDJ profiling relied on genomic DNA as the template. TCRdb recomputed calls from the reads with MiXCR, one row per CDR3 protein. The sample yields over 150,000 distinct CDR3 sequences, around half seen once. All patients picked for sequencing had shown, by flow cytometry, an expansion of CD8+CD57+ cells. The sample was sorted CD4+, CD8+, or CD8+CD57+ T cells (not recorded which) from PBMCs. The receptors come from a human donor with aplastic anemia.

This clonotype was counted many times. The J gene is TRBJ1-1, the V gene TRBV12-3 or TRBV12-4; 9 bases line up with TRBD1. The junction had 21 bases not matched to a gene; V was cut back by 8 bases and J by 11 bases. The CDR3 is made up of 16 amino acids. The CDR3 nucleotides read TGTGCCAGCCACCATGACAGGGGGAGGATAAGGGGAAGGGCTTTCTTT. This translates into CASHHDRGRIRGRAFF.

The chain uses TRBV11-2 and TRBJ2-1, with D possibly being TRBD2 (6 bases). The CDR3 consists of 14 residues. V lost 9 bases to trimming and J lost 7 bases, with 19 bases between them. Germline V gene sequence: CDR1 SGHAT, CDR2 FQNNGV. CDR3 sequence (DNA): TGTGCCAGTAAGTCCCCGCGGGCGGGGAATGAGCAGTTCTTC. Its protein product is CASKSPRAGNEQFF.

This clonotype has a count of ten or more. V usage is TRBV5-1 and J usage is TRBJ1-3; D gene ambiguous. The CDR3 has 14 residues. Trimming cost V 0 bases and J 3 bases, with 7 bases left between them. Germline assignment: CDR1 SGHRS and CDR2 YFSETQ. The CDR3 protein is CASSLVAGGNTIYF. CDR3 nucleotides: TGCGCCAGCAGCTTGGTGGCTGGTGGAAACACCATATATTTT.

The chain combines TRBV4-1 with TRBJ2-1; perhaps TRBD2 as D (5 bases). The V end lost 7 bases, the J end lost 2 bases, and 18 bases lay between the germline ends. The CDR3 spans 16 residues. CDR1 and CDR2 (germline): MGHRA, YSYEKL. CDR3 DNA sequence: TGCGCCAGCATAAGGGTCCCCGGGGATACCTACAATGAGCAGTTCTTC. Translation gives CASIRVPGDTYNEQFF.

The chain couples TRBV29-1 to TRBJ1-1; D is uncertain. V was pared by 4 bases and J by 0 bases, with 9 bases between. Germline V gives CDR1 SQVTM, CDR2 ANQGSEA. The CDR3 has 13 residues. The chain's CDR3 is CSVVPRMNTEAFF. CDR3 nucleotide sequence: TGCAGCGTTGTACCAAGGATGAACACTGAAGCTTTCTTT.

J is TRBJ1-1 and V is TRBV10-3; the match to TRBD1 covers 9 bases. This CDR3 is built from 13 residues. CDR1 is ENHRY, CDR2 SYGVKD, per germline. V dropped 10 bases and J dropped 3; count of bases not matched to a gene: 6. In nucleotides, the CDR3 is TGTGCCACCACAGGGGGCGCGGACACTGAAGCTTTCTTT. Translating gives CATTGGADTEAFF.

The chain recombines TRBV30 with TRBJ2-1; TRBD2 is a possible D gene (6 bases). V dropped 2 bases and J dropped 0 bases, with 26 bases sitting between them. CDR1 is GTSNPN, CDR2 SVGIG, per germline (reference sequence). The CDR3 sequence is 20 residues long. The CDR3 nucleotides read TGTGCCTGGAGTAGAGTCCGCCTGGCGGGACGCGCTAGCTCCTACAATGAGCAGTTCTTC. Residues: CAWSRVRLAGRASSYNEQFF.

V usage is TRBV7-9 and J usage is TRBJ2-7; D might be TRBD2 (7 bases). The ends were cut back, 7 bases at V and 3 bases at J, with 13 bases in the middle. This CDR3 spans 13 amino acids. Germline V gene sequence: CDR1 SEHNR, CDR2 FQNEAQ (reference sequence). The CDR3 region has the DNA TGTGCCAGCATGGGGGGGGGCGGCTACGAGCAGTACTTC. This encodes CASMGGGGYEQYF.

The rearrangement joins TRBV20-1 to TRBJ2-1, with 9 positions matching TRBD2. In germline, CDR1 is DFQATT, CDR2 SNEGSKA (reference sequence). Losses at the gene ends were 6 bases for V and 6 bases for J; bases not matched to a gene: 9. The CDR3 loop spans 14 amino acids. Here the CDR3 DNA reads TGCAGTGCACGAGCGGGAGGAAGTGGCAATGAGCAGTTCTTC. This translates into CSARAGGSGNEQFF.